Here is one T cell receptor (beta chain) with its context. What it binds is unknown. Conversion of TCR transcripts into cDNA relied on 5'RACE template switching, which added a universal primer site and UMIs. TCRdb re-called the 5' RACE reads through MiXCR, storing one row per CDR3 protein. The data show under 200,000 distinct CDR3 sequences, with 6% to 7.5% seen just once and approximately 2.5% held by the top ten. The data originate from a study of T cells after yellow fever vaccination. Study results and caveats: Within FACS-sorted repertoires, abundant clonotypes contaminating from the bulk population could be present. Post-booster repertoires contained most primary-vaccination clones again (roughly 96% CD4, 85% to 90% CD8). Of the clonotypes, a small share occurred in both CD4 and CD8 compartments.

The CDR3 is 16 amino acids. V was pared by 0 bases and J by 6 bases, with 16 bases between. CDR1 LGHNA and CDR2 YSLEER come from the germline V gene. The clonotype comes from a man in his late teens or twenties who received the YFV17D yellow fever vaccine. This material consisted of CD4+ T cells sorted from PBMCs, taken around 5 days after the first yellow fever vaccination. The V gene is TRBV4-3, the J gene TRBJ2-3; perhaps TRBD2 as D (6 bases). CDR3 residues: CASSQDSLTSPDTQYF. As DNA, the CDR3 is TGCGCCAGCAGCCAAGATTCCCTCACTAGCCCCGATACGCAGTATTTT.